The clone carrying this T cell receptor beta chain was detected a few times. Germline CDR1 is DFQATT and CDR2 is SNEGSKA (reference sequence). V shed 0 bases and J 3 bases; nucleotides not matched to a gene: 6. This CDR3 is built from 15 residues. Primers used in a second PCR of about 6 to 11 cycles were a sample-barcoded 5' primer and a J-beta primer mix. Each CDR3 protein is one row after TCRdb ran MiXCR on the 5' RACE reads. The data hold a few hundred thousand distinct CDR3 sequences, with roughly a quarter observed a single time. The sample belongs to a study of blood T cells in healthy people across ages. This same sample was also part of a study on T cells of mothers and their children. In that study: Researchers put all of the extracted RNA into cDNA synthesis, using around 1.5 ug per 15 ul. In each mother, TCR beta CDR3 reads exceeded 8.5 million; in each child, they numbered 3 million to 3.5 million.

The sequenced material came from blood. This TCR came from a boy between 2 and 10 years old in good health. The chain couples TRBV20-1 to TRBJ2-3, with TRBD2 matching over 7 bases. CDR3 coding DNA: TGCAGTGCTAGAGATAAAGGCGGGGGAACAGATACGCAGTATTTT. This encodes CSARDKGGGTDTQYF.